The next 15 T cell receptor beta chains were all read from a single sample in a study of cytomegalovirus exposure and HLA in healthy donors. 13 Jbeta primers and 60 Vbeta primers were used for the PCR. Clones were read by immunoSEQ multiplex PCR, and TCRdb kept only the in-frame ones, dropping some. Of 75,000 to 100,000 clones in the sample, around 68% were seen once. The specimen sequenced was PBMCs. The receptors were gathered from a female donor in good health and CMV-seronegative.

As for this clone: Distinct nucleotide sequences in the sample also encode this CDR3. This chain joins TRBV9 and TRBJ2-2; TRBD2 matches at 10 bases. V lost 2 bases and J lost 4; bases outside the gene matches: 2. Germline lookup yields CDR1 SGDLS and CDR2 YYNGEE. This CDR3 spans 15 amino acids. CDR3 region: CASSVASGSTGELFF. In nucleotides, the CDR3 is TGTGCCAGCAGCGTGGCTAGCGGGAGCACCGGGGAGCTGTTTTTT.

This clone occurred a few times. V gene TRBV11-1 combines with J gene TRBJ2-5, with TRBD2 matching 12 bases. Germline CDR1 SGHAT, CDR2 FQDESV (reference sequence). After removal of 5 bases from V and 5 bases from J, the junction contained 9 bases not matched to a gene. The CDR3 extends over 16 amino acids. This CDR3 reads CASSQRLAGVQETQYF. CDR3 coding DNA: TGTGCCAGCAGCCAACGACTAGCGGGAGTGCAGGAGACCCAGTACTTC.

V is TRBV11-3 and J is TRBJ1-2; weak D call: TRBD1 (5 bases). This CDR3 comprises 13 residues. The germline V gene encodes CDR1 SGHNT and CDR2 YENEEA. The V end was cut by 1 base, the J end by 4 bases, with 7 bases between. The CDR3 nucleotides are TGTGCCAGCAGCTTAGCAAGGGGCTATGGCTACACCTTC. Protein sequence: CASSLARGYGYTF.

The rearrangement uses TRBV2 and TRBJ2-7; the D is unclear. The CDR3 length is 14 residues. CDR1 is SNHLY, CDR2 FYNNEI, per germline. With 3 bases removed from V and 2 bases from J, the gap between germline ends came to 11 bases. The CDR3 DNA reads TGTGCCAGCAGTGATACCCTAATTGCCTACGAGCAGTACTTC. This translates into CASSDTLIAYEQYF.

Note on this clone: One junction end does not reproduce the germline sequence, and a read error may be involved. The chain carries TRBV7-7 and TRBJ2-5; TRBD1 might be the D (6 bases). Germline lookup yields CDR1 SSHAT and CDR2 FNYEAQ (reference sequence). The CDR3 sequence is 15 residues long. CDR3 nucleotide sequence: TGTGCTAGCAGCTTCATACAGGGCTCGGGTGGAACCCAGTACTTC. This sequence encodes CASSFIQGSGGTQYF.

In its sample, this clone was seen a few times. The CDR3 loop is CASSEEDEQYF. CDR3 DNA: TGTGCCAGCAGTGAAGAAGATGAGCAGTACTTC. The V gene is TRBV6-1, the J gene TRBJ2-5; D gene unclear. V was shortened by 1 base and J by 11 bases, with 8 bases between the two germline ends. The CDR3 loop spans 11 amino acids. Looked up from germline, CDR1 is MNHNS and CDR2 is SASEGT.

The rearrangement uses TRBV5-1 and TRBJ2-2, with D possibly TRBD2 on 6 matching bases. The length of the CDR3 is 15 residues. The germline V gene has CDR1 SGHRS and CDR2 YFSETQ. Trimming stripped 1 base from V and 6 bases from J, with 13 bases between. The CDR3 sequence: CASSLKEGLSGELFF. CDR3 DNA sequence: TGCGCCAGCAGCTTGAAGGAGGGCCTCTCCGGGGAGCTGTTTTTT. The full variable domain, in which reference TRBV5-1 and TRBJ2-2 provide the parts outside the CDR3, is KAGVTQTPRYLIKTRGQQVTLSCSPISGHRSVSWYQQTPGQGLQFLFEYFSETQRNKGNFPGRFSGRQFSNSRSEMNVSTLELGDSALYLCASSLKEGLSGELFFGEGSRLTVL.

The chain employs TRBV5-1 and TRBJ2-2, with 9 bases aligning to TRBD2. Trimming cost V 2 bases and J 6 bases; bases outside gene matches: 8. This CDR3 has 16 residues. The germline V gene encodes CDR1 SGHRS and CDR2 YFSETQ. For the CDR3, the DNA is TGCGCCAGCAGCTTCATTAGCGGGAGCGTTGCCGGGGAGCTGTTTTTT. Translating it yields CASSFISGSVAGELFF.

CDR3 residues: CASSLGSAGVRNEQYF. DNA of the CDR3: TGTGCCAGCAGCTTAGGCTCGGCGGGAGTTCGGAACGAGCAGTACTTC. The chain joins TRBV13 to TRBJ2-7; 7 bases align to TRBD2. Germline-derived CDR1 and CDR2 are PRHDT and FYEKMQ (reference sequence). The trim removed 0 bases at V and 5 bases at J, leaving 10 bases unmatched. This CDR3 spans 16 amino acids.

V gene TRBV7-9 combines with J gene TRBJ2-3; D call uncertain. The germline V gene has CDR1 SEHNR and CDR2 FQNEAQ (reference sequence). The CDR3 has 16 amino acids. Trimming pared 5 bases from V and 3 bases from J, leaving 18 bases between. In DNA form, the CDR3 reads TGTGCCAGCAGCCACAACCGCGTCGGGTTTACAGATACGCAGTATTTT. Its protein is CASSHNRVGFTDTQYF. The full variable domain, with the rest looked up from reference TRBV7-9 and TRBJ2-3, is DTGVSQNPRHKITKRGQNVTFRCDPISEHNRLYWYRQTLGQGPEFLTYFQNEAQLEKSRLLSDRFSAERPKGSFSTLEIQRTEQGDSAMYLCASSHNRVGFTDTQYFGPGTRLTVL.

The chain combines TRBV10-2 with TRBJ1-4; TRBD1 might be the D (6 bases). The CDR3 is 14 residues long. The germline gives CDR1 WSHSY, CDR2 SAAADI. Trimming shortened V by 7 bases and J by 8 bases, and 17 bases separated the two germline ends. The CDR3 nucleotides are TGCGCCAGCAACGACGGACAGCTTGGAGAAAAACTGTTTTTT. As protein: CASNDGQLGEKLFF.

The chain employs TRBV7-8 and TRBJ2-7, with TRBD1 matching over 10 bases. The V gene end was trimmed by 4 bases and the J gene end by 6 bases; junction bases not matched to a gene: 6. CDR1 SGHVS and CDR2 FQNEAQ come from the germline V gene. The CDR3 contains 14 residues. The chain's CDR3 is CASSYGTGVLEQYF. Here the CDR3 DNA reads TGTGCCAGCAGCTACGGGACAGGGGTCCTCGAGCAGTACTTC.

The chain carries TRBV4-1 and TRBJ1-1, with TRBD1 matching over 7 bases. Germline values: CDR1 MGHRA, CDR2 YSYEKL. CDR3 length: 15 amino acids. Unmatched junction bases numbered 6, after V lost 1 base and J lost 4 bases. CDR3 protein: CASSQGTGEATEAFF. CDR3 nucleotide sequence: TGCGCCAGCAGCCAAGGAACAGGGGAGGCCACTGAAGCTTTCTTT.

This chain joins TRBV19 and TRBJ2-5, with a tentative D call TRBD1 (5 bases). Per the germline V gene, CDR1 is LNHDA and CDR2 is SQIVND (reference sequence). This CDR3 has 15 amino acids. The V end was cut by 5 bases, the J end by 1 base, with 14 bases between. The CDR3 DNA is TGTGCCAGTAGTCCCAGACAGCGCTCCCAAGAGACCCAGTACTTC. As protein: CASSPRQRSQETQYF.

The CDR3 coding sequence is TGTGCCGCGGAGGTGGGGACAGGGGTAAACATTCAGTACTTC. Translation: CAAEVGTGVNIQYF. The chain combines TRBV6-1 with TRBJ2-4, with 10 positions matching TRBD1. The CDR3 totals 14 residues. Germline trimming cut 11 bases from V and 6 bases from J; bases unmatched to any gene: 10. CDR1 is MNHNS, CDR2 SASEGT, per germline.